The present T cell receptor (beta chain) was sequenced within a study of T cells expressing NK-cell markers (TCRdb year 2020). Concerning the study at large: Eight or nine donors provided sorted CD3+CD56+NKG2C+, CD3+CD56+NKG2C- and CD3+CD56-NKG2C+ T-cell subsets, whose TCR beta-chain repertoires were profiled. Among the eight sequenced donors, only one was HCMV-seronegative, while the other seven were HCMV-seropositive. Libraries were sequenced as 2 x 150 bp reads on Illumina HiSeq 2000/2500, MiSeq or NextSeq. Randomly selected healthy volunteers, three men and five women, were used as the eight sequenced donors.

As regards this clonotype: Its antigen is still unknown.

The paper's findings and limits, for the study overall: Those dominant clonotypes were again the most abundant among CD3+CD56-NKG2C+ cells in a handful of donors, at roughly 25-60.1%. For over five donors, the dominant CD3+CD56+NKG2C+ clonotypes were among the top 10 CD8+ clonotypes and accounted for roughly 1.0-8% of CD8+ T cells. It remained unclear whether the expanded NKG2C-expressing T cell clones were specific for HCMV antigens.

Instrument used: Illumina HiSeq 2000. 5'RACE template switching, by which a universal primer site and unique molecular identifiers were added, was used to make TCR beta cDNA libraries. cDNA synthesis was primed from the TCR beta constant segment, followed by two successive PCR amplification steps. The study's own analysis went as follows. MIGEC was used to demultiplex reads and group reads by UMI, and MiTCR was used to assemble and quantify clonotypes. To exclude erroneous sequences, only TCR cDNA sequences supported by at least two reads were retained. The tcR package was used for downstream repertoire analysis, and clonotypes were matched across fractions by CDR3 nucleotide sequence plus V segment. VDJmatch was used to annotate antigen specificity against VDJdb, with one amino acid substitution in CDR3 permitted. TCRdb reprocessed the reads, reporting each CDR3 protein sequence once and no DNA. The V and J calls and clone size come from TCRdb's table, not from the authors' own analysis. The sample table includes hundreds of thousands of distinct CDR3 sequences. The top ten clonotypes cover more than 3.5% of the sample.

HCMV-specific IgG was detected in serum with a commercial ELISA kit to determine HCMV serostatus. Ficoll density gradient centrifugation was used to isolate peripheral blood mononuclear cells from blood. The CDR3 contains 12 residues, cysteine and phenylalanine counted. Only the protein is on record. The material sequenced was blood T cells: a sorted CD56 or NKG2C T cell subset, CD4+ or CD8+ T cells, or bulk PBMC T cells (not recorded which). The TCR sequence derives from a woman aged 18-69 years in good health. The sequence joins TRBV12-3 or TRBV12-4 to TRBJ1-4. The CDR3 reads as follows: CASSLKAVKLFF.